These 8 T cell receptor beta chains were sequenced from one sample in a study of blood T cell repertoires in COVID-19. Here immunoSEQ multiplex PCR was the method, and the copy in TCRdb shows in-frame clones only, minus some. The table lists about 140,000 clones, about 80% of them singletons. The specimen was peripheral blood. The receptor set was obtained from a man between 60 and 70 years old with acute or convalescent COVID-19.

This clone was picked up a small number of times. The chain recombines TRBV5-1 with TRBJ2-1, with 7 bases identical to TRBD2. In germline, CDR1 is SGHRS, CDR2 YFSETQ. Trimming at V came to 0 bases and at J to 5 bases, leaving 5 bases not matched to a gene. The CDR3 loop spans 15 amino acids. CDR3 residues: CASSLELANHNEQFF. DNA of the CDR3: TGCGCCAGCAGCTTGGAACTAGCGAACCACAATGAGCAGTTCTTC.

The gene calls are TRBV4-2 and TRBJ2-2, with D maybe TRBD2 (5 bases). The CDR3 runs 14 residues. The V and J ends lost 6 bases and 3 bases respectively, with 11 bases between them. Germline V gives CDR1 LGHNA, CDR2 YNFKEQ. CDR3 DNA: TGTGCCAGCAGAGAGGGCCCCTACACCGGGGAGCTGTTTTTT. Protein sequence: CASREGPYTGELFF.

CDR3 in DNA: TGCGCCAGCAGCCAAGAGTGGACAGGGAATGGCTACACCTTC. Encoded protein: CASSQEWTGNGYTF. This chain joins TRBV4-3 and TRBJ1-2; TRBD1 matches 8 bases. The CDR3 runs 14 residues. Germline trimming cut 0 bases from V and 6 bases from J; bases unmatched to any gene: 3. Germline loops: CDR1 LGHNA, CDR2 YSLEER.

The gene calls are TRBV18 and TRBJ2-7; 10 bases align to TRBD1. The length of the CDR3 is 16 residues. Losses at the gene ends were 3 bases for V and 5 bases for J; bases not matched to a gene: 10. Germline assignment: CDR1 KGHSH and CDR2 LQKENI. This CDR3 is CASSPRVGTGVDEQYF. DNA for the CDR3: TGTGCCAGCTCACCCCGGGTGGGGACAGGGGTTGACGAGCAGTACTTC.

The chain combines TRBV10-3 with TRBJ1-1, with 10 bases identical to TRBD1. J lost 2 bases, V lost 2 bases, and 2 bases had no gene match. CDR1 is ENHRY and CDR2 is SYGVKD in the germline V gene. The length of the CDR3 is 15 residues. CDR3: CAISERDRGNTEAFF. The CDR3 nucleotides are TGTGCCATCAGTGAGAGGGACAGGGGCAACACTGAAGCTTTCTTT.

The CDR3 bases are TGCAGTGCTAGTGAGGGGGCGAGGGGTCAGCCCCAGCATTTT. Its protein is CSASEGARGQPQHF. The chain is built from TRBV20-1 and TRBJ1-5, with 7 bases that match TRBD1. The V gene's germline CDR1 is DFQATT and CDR2 SNEGSKA (reference sequence). This CDR3 contains 14 residues. V lost 3 bases, J lost 6 bases, and 8 bases stayed unmatched.

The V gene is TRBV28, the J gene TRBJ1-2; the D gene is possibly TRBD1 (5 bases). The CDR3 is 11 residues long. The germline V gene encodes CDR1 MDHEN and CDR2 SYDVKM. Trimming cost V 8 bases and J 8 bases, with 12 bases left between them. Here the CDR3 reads CASGQGLGYTF. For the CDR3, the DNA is TGTGCCAGCGGGCAGGGCCTAGGCTACACCTTC.

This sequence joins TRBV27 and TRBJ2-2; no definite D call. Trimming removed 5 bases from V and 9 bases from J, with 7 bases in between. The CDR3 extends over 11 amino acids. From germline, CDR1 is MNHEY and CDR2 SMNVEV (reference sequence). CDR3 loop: CASSHPRELFF. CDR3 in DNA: TGTGCCAGCAGTCACCCTAGGGAGCTGTTTTTT.